This T cell receptor (beta chain) emerged from a study of CD8+ T cells in alopecia areata. General study results and limits: Scalp clonality, along with expanded CD8+ clones among the top 100, was significantly decreased by tofacitinib. Alphabeta T cells residing in normal skin are also sequenced in scalp samples.

In this sample, this clone turned up once. Its cognate antigen is unknown. cDNA serving as the sequencing template came from extracted, reverse transcribed RNA. Libraries were prepared by immunoSEQ multiplex PCR; TCRdb keeps only in-frame clonotypes and omits some of them. The table includes approximately 100,000 clones, 50% to 60% detected once. Documented treatment: oral pan-JAK inhibitor, 5-10 mg twice daily. The CDR3 is made up of 13 amino acids. The ends lost 5 bases at V and 3 bases at J; junction bases unmatched: 4. Per germline, CDR1 MNHEY and CDR2 SMNVEV (reference sequence). The receptor's source is a human donor with alopecia areata. The source material was CD8+ T cells sorted from blood, sampled at roughly week 55, from a patient treated with tofacitinib. V usage is TRBV27 and J usage is TRBJ2-7; 7 bases map to TRBD1. CDR3 sequence reads: CASSRDRNYEQYF. The CDR3 DNA is TGTGCCAGCAGTCGGGACAGAAACTACGAGCAGTACTTC.